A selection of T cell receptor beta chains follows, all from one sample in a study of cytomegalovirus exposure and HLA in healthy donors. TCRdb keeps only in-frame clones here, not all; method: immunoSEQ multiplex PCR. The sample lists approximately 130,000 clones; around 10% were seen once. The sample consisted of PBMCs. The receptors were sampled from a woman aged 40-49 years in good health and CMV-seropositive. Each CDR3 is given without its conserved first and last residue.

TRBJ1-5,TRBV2,ASSSMAANQPQH
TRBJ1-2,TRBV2,ASSELAGGYGYT
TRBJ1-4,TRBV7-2,ASSLVGTVTEKLF
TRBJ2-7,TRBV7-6,ASSLRTGIRGSYEQY
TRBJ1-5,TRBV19,ASSNSGFQPQH
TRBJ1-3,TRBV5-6,ASSLGDRVGNTIY
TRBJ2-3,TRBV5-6,ASSPGQSRTDTQY
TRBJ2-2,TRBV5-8,ASSPLIAVNTGELF
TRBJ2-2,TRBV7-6,ASTPRRGAFTGELF
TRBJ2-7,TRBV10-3,AISERSGGADHEQY
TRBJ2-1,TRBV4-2,ASSQESGGARQF
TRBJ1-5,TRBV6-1,ASSERRNSNQPQH
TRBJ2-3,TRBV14,ASSTRAGDTDTQY
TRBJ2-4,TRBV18,ASSPRDNENIQY
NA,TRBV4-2,ASSQDPPGQSEQY
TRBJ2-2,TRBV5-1,ASSPMSWGDTGELF
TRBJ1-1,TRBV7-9,ASSSATGERTEAF
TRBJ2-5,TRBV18,ASSPPSAGETQY
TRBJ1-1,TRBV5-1,ASSSRTGDTEAF
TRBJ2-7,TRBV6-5,ASSYTGVSYEQY
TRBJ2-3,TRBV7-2,ASSPRPRGTDTQY
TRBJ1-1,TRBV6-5,ASSSTGVYTEAF
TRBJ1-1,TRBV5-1,ASSLGPGMNTEAF
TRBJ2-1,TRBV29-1,SVRTGGNEQF
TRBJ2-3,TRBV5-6,ASSLLQGATDTQY
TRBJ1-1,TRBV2,ASRLTGTHTEAF
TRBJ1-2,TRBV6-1,ASSEGQAWSYGYT
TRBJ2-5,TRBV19,ASSMRGGETQY
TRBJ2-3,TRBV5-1,ASSSTGTGGTDTQY
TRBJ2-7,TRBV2,ASSENREPSYEQY
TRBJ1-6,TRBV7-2,ASSSDRVTSPLH
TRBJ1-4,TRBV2,AGTGLNEKLF
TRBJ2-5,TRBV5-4,ASSRPGSQETQY
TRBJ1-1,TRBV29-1,SASAGSRNTEAF
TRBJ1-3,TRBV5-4,ASSPGGPSGNTIY
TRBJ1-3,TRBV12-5,ASGLVVTRGSGNTIY
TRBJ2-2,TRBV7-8,ASSLGADTGELF
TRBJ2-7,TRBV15,ATSRGAGRQY
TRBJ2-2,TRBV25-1,ASSATSGVTGELF
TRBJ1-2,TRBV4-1,ASSQDRDRANYGYT
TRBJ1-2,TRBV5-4,ASSVGVGGYT
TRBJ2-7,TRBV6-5,ASSQGHYYEQY
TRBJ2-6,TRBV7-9,ASVRVGANVLT
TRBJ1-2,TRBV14,ASSQDVRGYGYT
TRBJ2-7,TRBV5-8,ASRRRDSSYEQY